These T cell receptor beta chains were read from a single sample in a study of a mutant IDH1 vaccine in newly diagnosed glioma. The antigens for these receptors are not known. The assay was immunoSEQ multiplex PCR, and TCRdb's table has in-frame clones only and misses some. The repertoire consists of roughly 34,000 clones, with approximately 53% occurring once and the leading ten covering approximately 9.9%. The sample in question was PBMCs, obtained from a glioma patient whose treatment included an IDH1 peptide vaccine. The receptors shown here come from a woman between 18 and 30 years old with glioma. Both conserved end residues are part of each CDR3. Each record gives: V gene, J gene, CDR3 protein.

V gene: TRBV25-1; J gene: TRBJ2-5; CDR3 protein: CASSETGTTTQYF
V gene: TRBV21-1; J gene: TRBJ1-2; CDR3 protein: CASSGRGEGIYGYTF
V gene: TRBV2; J gene: TRBJ2-7; CDR3 protein: CASSGLAGAYEQYF
V gene: TRBV5-4; J gene: TRBJ1-2; CDR3 protein: CASSWGPLMQGYTF
V gene: TRBV28; J gene: TRBJ1-2; CDR3 protein: CASSRGTGASGYTF
V gene: TRBV11-3; J gene: TRBJ2-7; CDR3 protein: CASSSRGLPYEQYF
V gene: TRBV5-1; J gene: TRBJ2-7; CDR3 protein: CASSPRWRTGVSYEQYF
V gene: TRBV5-5; J gene: TRBJ2-7; CDR3 protein: CASSLGQSYEQYF
V gene: TRBV5-8; J gene: TRBJ2-6; CDR3 protein: CASSIGSGANVLTF
V gene: TRBV7-9; J gene: TRBJ2-7; CDR3 protein: CASIPLGTSYEQYF
V gene: TRBV5-4; J gene: TRBJ1-2; CDR3 protein: CASSLVADVYGYTF
V gene: TRBV6-1; J gene: TRBJ1-4; CDR3 protein: CASNDRGDAGKLFF
V gene: TRBV19; J gene: TRBJ2-1; CDR3 protein: CASSIGGTVTNEQFF
V gene: TRBV4-1; J gene: TRBJ1-1; CDR3 protein: CATLKRAGEAEAFF
V gene: TRBV19; J gene: TRBJ1-2; CDR3 protein: CASSLGQANYGYTF
V gene: TRBV6-6; J gene: TRBJ1-1; CDR3 protein: CASRELTASNTEAFF
V gene: TRBV19; J gene: TRBJ2-4; CDR3 protein: CASSIATLAGGQNIQYF
V gene: TRBV7-6; J gene: TRBJ1-4; CDR3 protein: CASSLSSGTGYEKLFF
V gene: TRBV19; J gene: TRBJ1-2; CDR3 protein: CASSNEHRDRAYGYTF
V gene: TRBV19; J gene: TRBJ1-4; CDR3 protein: CASSPQAINEKLFF
V gene: TRBV9; J gene: TRBJ1-1; CDR3 protein: CASSVSGTKTEAFF
V gene: TRBV5-6; J gene: TRBJ1-1; CDR3 protein: CASSLKRTNTEAFF
V gene: TRBV7-6; J gene: TRBJ1-3; CDR3 protein: CASSLWDSNSGNTIYF
V gene: TRBV5-6; J gene: TRBJ1-1; CDR3 protein: CASSLGGFWDTEAFF
V gene: TRBV18; J gene: TRBJ1-5; CDR3 protein: CASSPPGVSNQPQHF
V gene: TRBV7-6; J gene: TRBJ1-4; CDR3 protein: CASSFSSGLALFF
V gene: TRBV5-1; J gene: TRBJ1-4; CDR3 protein: CASSLRGTGTPINEKLFF
V gene: TRBV7-9; J gene: TRBJ1-2; CDR3 protein: CASSQATDYGYTF
V gene: TRBV4-1; J gene: TRBJ2-5; CDR3 protein: CASSQGNSLETQYF
V gene: TRBV6-1; J gene: TRBJ1-2; CDR3 protein: CASSEEPGDGYTF
V gene: TRBV5-6; J gene: TRBJ1-1; CDR3 protein: CASSLLTGYNTEAFF
V gene: TRBV15; J gene: TRBJ1-1; CDR3 protein: CATSSPLVTEAFF
V gene: TRBV19; J gene: TRBJ2-5; CDR3 protein: CASSGGAWGETQYF
V gene: TRBV9; J gene: TRBJ2-7; CDR3 protein: CASSVAGGVTEQYF
V gene: TRBV18; J gene: TRBJ2-1; CDR3 protein: CASSPPWANNEQFF
V gene: TRBV5-1; J gene: TRBJ2-5; CDR3 protein: CASSPGGGGETQYF
V gene: TRBV7-2; J gene: TRBJ2-7; CDR3 protein: CASSFQGYEQYF
V gene: TRBV5-5; J gene: TRBJ2-3; CDR3 protein: CASSIPWDYTDTQYF
V gene: TRBV2; J gene: TRBJ2-3; CDR3 protein: CASSLAGAQYF
V gene: TRBV29-1; J gene: TRBJ1-2; CDR3 protein: CSAETGQGGYGYTF
V gene: TRBV7-6; J gene: TRBJ2-5; CDR3 protein: CASSTRVGAGGRETQYF
V gene: TRBV7-9; J gene: TRBJ2-7; CDR3 protein: CASSSTSGARYEQYF
V gene: TRBV7-6; J gene: TRBJ1-4; CDR3 protein: CASSLDAGTTNEKLFF
V gene: TRBV5-4; J gene: TRBJ1-1; CDR3 protein: CASSPAGTHEAFF
V gene: TRBV4-2; J gene: TRBJ2-1; CDR3 protein: CASSQEETSGTIYYNEQFF
V gene: TRBV5-4; J gene: TRBJ2-1; CDR3 protein: CASSLGQDYFNEQFF
V gene: TRBV13; J gene: TRBJ2-7; CDR3 protein: CASSLGAYEQYF
V gene: TRBV2; J gene: TRBJ1-2; CDR3 protein: CASSEDTAYGYTF
V gene: TRBV6-6; J gene: TRBJ2-7; CDR3 protein: CASRHSRGQYEQYF